These 32 T cell receptor beta chains were sequenced from one sample in a study of T cells after yellow fever vaccination. MiXCR, applied by TCRdb to the 5' RACE reads, yields one record per CDR3 protein. Counted here are around 600,000 distinct CDR3 sequences, 9% to 15% occurring once; the ten biggest clones make up more than 12%. This material consisted of PBMCs, taken on the day of the yellow fever booster vaccination. The origin of the receptors is a man under 40 who received the YFV17D yellow fever vaccine.

This clonotype has just a few counts. This sequence joins TRBV6-1 and TRBJ2-2; 9 bases are a match to TRBD1. Trimming removed 8 bases from V and 4 bases from J; junction bases left unmatched: 5. Germline V gene lookup returns CDR1 MNHNS and CDR2 SASEGT. The CDR3 sequence is 14 residues long. DNA of the CDR3: TGTGCCAGCGGTCTGACAGGGGGCACCGGGGAGCTGTTTTTT. This encodes CASGLTGGTGELFF.

This clonotype was counted between two and nine times. V gene TRBV20-1 combines with J gene TRBJ2-3; TRBD2 aligns across 13 bases. The CDR3 runs to 16 residues. Germline CDR1 reads DFQATT; CDR2 reads SNEGSKA (reference sequence). J lost 2 bases, V lost 3 bases, and 5 bases had no gene match. This chain's CDR3 is CSARTSGRTFTDTQYF. DNA for the CDR3: TGCAGTGCTAGGACTAGCGGGAGGACCTTCACAGATACGCAGTATTTT.

The V gene is TRBV7-2, the J gene TRBJ1-5, with TRBD1 matching 9 bases. V lost 2 bases, J lost 6 bases, and 5 bases stayed unmatched. The CDR3 totals 15 residues. Germline V lookup: CDR1 SGHTA, CDR2 FQGNSA. The CDR3 DNA reads as TGTGCCAGCAGCTTAAGACAGGGGGAAGGTCAGCCCCAGCATTTT. Translating gives CASSLRQGEGQPQHF.

This clonotype has more than one count but fewer than ten. The chain couples TRBV11-2 to TRBJ2-7; 14 bases align to TRBD2. V gave up 2 bases and J gave up 0 bases; unmatched junction bases: 6. Germline V CDR1 and CDR2: SGHAT, FQNNGV. The CDR3 is 18 amino acids. CDR3 nucleotide sequence: TGTGCCAGCAGCTTAAGGGGACTAGCGGGGGATAGCTCCTACGAGCAGTACTTC. Translated: CASSLRGLAGDSSYEQYF.

This clonotype was picked up a small number of times. The CDR3 DNA follows: TGTGCCAGCAGTTACTCTGATGGAGAGCAGTACTTC. Protein product: CASSYSDGEQYF. The chain links TRBV6-6 to TRBJ2-7, with no clear D. V gave up 0 bases and J gave up 7 bases, with 7 bases separating them. Germline V gene data show CDR1 as MNHNY and CDR2 as SVGAGI (reference sequence). The CDR3 is made up of 12 amino acids.

This clonotype was seen more than once but under ten times. The chain employs TRBV20-1 and TRBJ2-7; D is perhaps TRBD1 (5 bases). The CDR3 is 15 residues long. Trimming left V 5 bases short and J 3 bases short, with 20 bases between. Germline assignment: CDR1 DFQATT and CDR2 SNEGSKA (reference sequence). CDR3 DNA sequence: TGCAGTGCTGGAAGAGACAGTAGTCCCTTCTACGAGCAGTACTTC. Protein product: CSAGRDSSPFYEQYF.

This chain connects TRBV19 to TRBJ2-7; possible D gene TRBD2, 6 bases. Trimming removed 9 bases at V and 0 bases at J, with 15 bases between. The CDR3 is made up of 14 amino acids. Germline values: CDR1 LNHDA, CDR2 SQIVND (reference sequence). DNA of the CDR3: TGTGCCAGGCAACCGGGACTCTCCTCCTACGAGCAGTACTTC. Protein: CARQPGLSSYEQYF.

Points on this clonotype: Possible read error: a much larger clone is one base away. This chain joins TRBV20-1 and TRBJ2-3; D remains unclear. This CDR3 region has 11 residues. From germline, CDR1 is DFQATT and CDR2 SNEGSKA (reference sequence). The CDR3 DNA reads as TGCATTGCACCCTTTTTGGATACGCAGTATTTT. Translation gives CIAPFLDTQYF.

This clonotype was seen only a few times. The chain is built from TRBV30 and TRBJ2-7; 7 bases are a match to TRBD1. The germline V gene has CDR1 GTSNPN and CDR2 SVGIG (reference sequence). Trimming removed 4 bases from V and 1 base from J; junction bases left unmatched: 7. The CDR3 spans 14 residues. This chain's CDR3 is CAWTKTGRSYEQYF. In nucleotides, the CDR3 is TGTGCCTGGACGAAGACAGGGCGATCCTACGAGCAGTACTTC.

V gene TRBV18 combines with J gene TRBJ2-5; TRBD2 matches at 11 bases. This CDR3 spans 16 amino acids. Per the germline V gene, CDR1 is KGHSH and CDR2 is LQKENI. V lost 2 bases to trimming and J lost 4 bases; unmatched junction nucleotides: 6. The DNA of the CDR3 is TGTGCCAGCTCACCAAGCCTAGCGGGAGGAAGAGAGACCCAGTACTTC. It translates to CASSPSLAGGRETQYF. The full variable domain, rest sourced from reference TRBV18 and TRBJ2-5, is NAGVMQNPRHLVRRRGQEARLRCSPMKGHSHVYWYRQLPEEGLKFMVYLQKENIIDESGMPKERFSAEFPKEGPSILRIQQVVRGDSAAYFCASSPSLAGGRETQYFGPGTRLLVL.

Points on this clonotype: The CDR3 end shows no conserved phenylalanine or tryptophan, and so a read error is likely. The V gene is TRBV11-2, the J gene TRBJ2-7, with unresolved D. CDR3 length: 11 residues. Deletions cut 4 bases from V and 5 bases from J, with 6 bases between. Germline V gives CDR1 SGHAT, CDR2 FQNNGV. The CDR3 spells CASSWGNEQYL. The CDR3 DNA is TGTGCCAGCAGCTGGGGTAACGAGCAGTACTTA.

The chain combines TRBV18 with TRBJ2-1; 7 nucleotides match TRBD2. The germline gives CDR1 KGHSH, CDR2 LQKENI. The J segment lost 9 bases and the V segment lost 5 bases, leaving 13 bases of the junction unmatched. This CDR3 has 15 residues. The CDR3 is CASSALTSKHREQFF. The CDR3 DNA reads as TGTGCCAGCTCAGCCCTGACTAGCAAACACCGTGAGCAGTTCTTC.

In this sample, this clonotype turned up a few times. As DNA, the CDR3 is TGCAGTGCCTACGACAGGGATACAGATACGCAGTATTTT. The encoded protein is CSAYDRDTDTQYF. The chain joins TRBV20-1 to TRBJ2-3; TRBD1 aligns across 7 bases. With 6 bases clipped from V and 3 bases from J, the junction kept 6 bases outside the gene matches. From germline, CDR1 is DFQATT and CDR2 SNEGSKA (reference sequence). The CDR3 consists of 13 residues.

The chain combines TRBV28 with TRBJ1-1; D gene ambiguous. Germline assignment: CDR1 MDHEN and CDR2 SYDVKM. There are 13 residues in the CDR3. Trimming took 7 bases from V and 2 from J, leaving 11 bases between them. CDR3 region: CASIPSTNTEAFF. CDR3 DNA sequence: TGTGCCAGCATTCCCTCTACTAACACTGAAGCTTTCTTT.

This clonotype was counted only a few times. The V and J genes are TRBV5-5 and TRBJ2-7; 9 bases are shared with TRBD1. Germline V CDR1 and CDR2: SGHKS, YYEKEE (reference sequence). Trimming took 2 bases from V and 2 from J; bases not matched to a gene: 11. The CDR3 has 17 residues. CDR3 protein: CASSFDTWTGVPYEQYF. CDR3 bases: TGTGCCAGCAGCTTCGACACGTGGACAGGGGTTCCCTACGAGCAGTACTTC.

The J gene is TRBJ2-5, the V gene TRBV15; a weak D match, TRBD2 (5 bases). The length of the CDR3 is 14 residues. Trimming cost V 5 bases and J 2 bases, with 12 bases left between them. CDR1 LNHNV and CDR2 YYDKDF come from the germline V gene (reference sequence). The CDR3: CATSPGVRQETQYF. The DNA for the CDR3 is TGTGCCACCAGCCCCGGGGTCCGACAAGAGACCCAGTACTTC. The full variable domain, its missing parts supplied by reference TRBV15 and TRBJ2-5, is DAMVIQNPRYQVTQFGKPVTLSCSQTLNHNVMYWYQQKSSQAPKLLFHYYDKDFNNEADTPDNFQSRRPNTSFCFLDIRSPGLGDTAMYLCATSPGVRQETQYFGPGTRLLVL.

This clonotype was seen only a few times. The chain has TRBV20-1 and TRBJ2-7, with 13 bases matching TRBD2. The CDR3 has 14 residues. CDR1 and CDR2 from the germline V gene are DFQATT and SNEGSKA (reference sequence). The V gene end was trimmed by 6 bases and the J gene end by 3 bases; junction bases not matched to a gene: 5. The CDR3 DNA reads TGCAGTGCGGAGGGACTAGCGGGAAACTACGAGCAGTACTTC. This codes for CSAEGLAGNYEQYF.

The chain employs TRBV6-1 and TRBJ2-5; weak D call: TRBD1 (5 bases). The V end lost 9 bases, the J end lost 2 bases, and 16 bases lay between the germline ends. Germline-derived CDR1 and CDR2 are MNHNS and SASEGT. The CDR3 is 14 residues long. The CDR3 nucleotides are TGTGCCAGTACCGGACAAAGCCTTCAAGAGACCCAGTACTTC. Amino acids: CASTGQSLQETQYF.

This clonotype was seen a few times. The CDR3 protein is CASSVGRADTQYF. The CDR3 DNA reads TGTGCCAGCAGTGTAGGTAGGGCAGATACGCAGTATTTT. V and J are TRBV2 and TRBJ2-3; no definite D call. In germline, CDR1 is SNHLY, CDR2 FYNNEI. This CDR3 has 13 residues. The V end lost 4 bases, the J end lost 4 bases, and 9 bases lay between the germline ends.

This clonotype has a handful of counts. The V call is TRBV11-2, the J call TRBJ2-7; 10 nucleotides line up with TRBD1. The germline V gene encodes CDR1 SGHAT and CDR2 FQNNGV. This CDR3 spans 18 amino acids. The V gene end was trimmed by 3 bases and the J gene end by 0 bases; junction bases not matched to a gene: 11. CDR3 sequence: CASSFGRDRGSLSYEQYF. The DNA of the CDR3 is TGTGCCAGCAGCTTCGGCCGGGACAGGGGAAGCCTCTCCTACGAGCAGTACTTC.

This clonotype was counted once. This chain uses TRBV7-8 with TRBJ2-4; D may match TRBD1 or TRBD2 (6 bases each). The V and J ends lost 2 bases and 5 bases respectively, with 13 bases between them. From germline, CDR1 is SGHVS and CDR2 FQNEAQ. CDR3 length: 15 amino acids. The CDR3 reads CASSLNPGAENIQYF. CDR3 coding DNA: TGTGCCAGCAGCTTAAACCCGGGGGCAGAAAACATTCAGTACTTC.

This clonotype was seen ten or more times. The chain employs TRBV12-3 or TRBV12-4 and TRBJ1-4, with unresolved D. This CDR3 region has 14 residues. Trimming left V 3 bases short and J 0 bases short, with 5 bases between. The CDR3 DNA follows: TGTGCCAGCAGTTTTGGAACAACTAATGAAAAACTGTTTTTT. Translation gives CASSFGTTNEKLFF.

This clonotype came up a few times. The genes are TRBV5-1 and TRBJ1-1, with TRBD1 as a possible D gene (5 bases). The CDR3 length is 15 residues. The germline CDR1 and CDR2 sequences are SGHRS and YFSETQ. V was cut by 8 bases and J by 0 bases, with 17 bases left in between. Written as DNA, the CDR3 is TGCGCCAGTCTCCCCGGCGGGGGGTTGAACACTGAAGCTTTCTTT. Protein product: CASLPGGGLNTEAFF. Complete variable domain (other parts from reference TRBV5-1 and TRBJ1-1): KAGVTQTPRYLIKTRGQQVTLSCSPISGHRSVSWYQQTPGQGLQFLFEYFSETQRNKGNFPGRFSGRQFSNSRSEMNVSTLELGDSALYLCASLPGGGLNTEAFFGQGTRLTVV.

This clonotype appeared a few times. The gene calls are TRBV7-9 and TRBJ2-3; D gene unclear. V lost 4 bases, J lost 4 bases, and 6 bases lay in between. Germline V lookup: CDR1 SEHNR, CDR2 FQNEAQ (reference sequence). This CDR3 contains 12 residues. CDR3 sequence reads: CASSSIPDTQYF. The CDR3, as DNA: TGTGCCAGCAGCTCCATCCCAGATACGCAGTATTTT.

This clonotype was observed a few times. This chain connects TRBV20-1 to TRBJ2-3; 8 bases are shared with TRBD2. J lost 6 bases, V lost 0 bases, and 11 bases had no gene match. The CDR3 spans 16 residues. Germline V gene lookup returns CDR1 DFQATT and CDR2 SNEGSKA (reference sequence). Here the CDR3 reads CSARDRRREVGDTQYF. The CDR3 region has the DNA TGCAGTGCTAGAGATAGGCGGCGGGAGGTTGGTGATACGCAGTATTTT.

In its sample, this clonotype was seen a few times. The chain has TRBV5-1 and TRBJ1-4; TRBD1 matches at 7 bases. The length of the CDR3 is 17 residues. Trimming at V came to 0 bases and at J to 5 bases, leaving 10 bases not matched to a gene. In germline, CDR1 is SGHRS, CDR2 YFSETQ. This chain's CDR3 is CASSLGGGHIPNEKLFF. The DNA of the CDR3 is TGCGCCAGCAGCTTGGGAGGGGGCCACATCCCGAATGAAAAACTGTTTTTT. Using reference TRBV5-1 and TRBJ1-4 for the parts outside the CDR3, the full variable domain is KAGVTQTPRYLIKTRGQQVTLSCSPISGHRSVSWYQQTPGQGLQFLFEYFSETQRNKGNFPGRFSGRQFSNSRSEMNVSTLELGDSALYLCASSLGGGHIPNEKLFFGSGTQLSVL.

The chain uses TRBV12-3 or TRBV12-4 and TRBJ2-1; TRBD2 matches at 8 bases. With 5 bases clipped from V and 10 bases from J, the junction kept 4 bases outside the gene matches. The CDR3 consists of 12 residues. The CDR3: CASSAAGEEQFF. The CDR3, as DNA: TGTGCCAGCAGTGCAGCGGGAGAGGAGCAGTTCTTC.

The chain recombines TRBV5-4 with TRBJ2-7; no clear D gene. Germline assignment: CDR1 SGHNT and CDR2 YYREEE (reference sequence). The CDR3 spans 14 residues. V lost 4 bases and J 7 bases, leaving 18 bases between the germline ends. The CDR3 DNA sequence: TGTGCCAGCAGCGACATGAGAGGATCAAGGGAGCAGTACTTC. Protein product: CASSDMRGSREQYF.

This sequence joins TRBV25-1 and TRBJ2-5; 7 nucleotides align to TRBD2. The CDR3 is 15 amino acids. With V trimmed by 3 bases and J by 1 base, 5 bases remained unmatched. Germline V gene lookup returns CDR1 MGHDK and CDR2 SYGVNS. CDR3 nucleotide sequence: TGTGCCAGCAGTGATATGCGGGAGTCCCAAGAGACCCAGTACTTC. Translation gives CASSDMRESQETQYF. The full variable domain, with the rest looked up from reference TRBV25-1 and TRBJ2-5, is EADIYQTPRYLVIGTGKKITLECSQTMGHDKMYWYQQDPGMELHLIHYSYGVNSTEKGDLSSESTVSRIRTEHFPLTLESARPSHTSQYLCASSDMRESQETQYFGPGTRLLVL.

The DNA of the CDR3 is TGTGCCAGTAGAGACTCCCGGACAGGACTCTATGGCTACACCTTC. Protein: CASRDSRTGLYGYTF. The rearrangement joins TRBV19 to TRBJ1-2; 7 nucleotides align to TRBD1. Germline V gene data show CDR1 as LNHDA and CDR2 as SQIVND (reference sequence). This CDR3 has 15 amino acids. V lost 6 bases to trimming and J lost 4 bases; unmatched junction nucleotides: 11.

In nucleotides, the CDR3 is TGTGCCAGCAGCTTTAGGGGGAGCGCCGGGGAGCTGTTTTTT. Protein: CASSFRGSAGELFF. This chain connects TRBV7-2 to TRBJ2-2; a possible D gene is TRBD1 (6 bases). V shed 3 bases and J shed 6 bases, with 11 bases lying between them. This CDR3 has 14 amino acids. Per the germline V gene, CDR1 is SGHTA and CDR2 is FQGNSA.

This clonotype has more than one count but fewer than ten. J is TRBJ1-1 and V is TRBV10-3; D is undetermined. Trimming pared 11 bases from V and 3 bases from J, leaving 19 bases between. Germline lookup yields CDR1 ENHRY and CDR2 SYGVKD. The CDR3 totals 14 residues. The CDR3 spells CAAGRGNQDTEAFF. The CDR3 region has the DNA TGTGCCGCGGGCAGAGGGAATCAGGACACTGAAGCTTTCTTT.